This TCR beta chain came from a study of OX40 agonist ivuxolimab in advanced cancers. Overall study: Participants could have had prior anti-PD-1, anti-PD-L1 or anti-CTLA-4 therapy, and about 37% had some. Study outcomes and limitations: Mean expanded clone counts were higher in CD8+ than CD4+ T cells.

Peripheral blood came from all dose cohorts at three timepoints. Using immunoSEQ multiplex PCR, the repertoire was profiled, and TCRdb retains in-frame clones only, with some absent. The repertoire holds about 81,000 clones, with more than 80% as singletons. V lost 5 bases to trimming and J lost 5 bases; unmatched junction nucleotides: 4. The CDR3 loop spans 13 amino acids. Germline-derived CDR1 and CDR2 are MNHNY and SVGAGI (reference sequence). This clone has a handful of counts. What it binds is not known. This specimen consisted of CD4+ or CD8+ T cells sorted from blood, obtained in a trial of the OX40 agonist ivuxolimab. The TCR was taken from an adult with an advanced solid tumor such as melanoma, head and neck, liver or kidney cancer. The chain recombines TRBV6-6 with TRBJ2-5; 8 nucleotides agree with TRBD1. CDR3 DNA: TGTGCCAGCAGTCAACGGACAGGGGAGACCCAGTACTTC. Translation: CASSQRTGETQYF.